One and the same sample provided the 16 T cell receptor beta chains below, sequenced in a study of T cells in Graves' hyperthyroidism and ophthalmopathy. Template material for amplifying TCR beta CDR3 regions consisted of RNA transcripts. Primed by the HTBI set, a first-round RT-PCR was run on the TCR CDR3. TCRdb reprocessed the multiplex PCR reads with MiXCR, giving one entry per CDR3 protein. The sample has hundreds of thousands of distinct CDR3 sequences; 45% are singletons. The specimen sequenced was peripheral blood or thyroid tissue (not recorded which). The receptor source for this set is an adult man with Graves' disease, either hyperthyroidism or ophthalmopathy (not recorded which).

A remark on this clonotype: Sequence at one end of the junction differs from germline and may be a read error. This chain links TRBV6-1 with TRBJ1-3, with D unresolved. The CDR3 extends over 13 amino acids. Germline V lookup: CDR1 MNHNS, CDR2 SASEGT. CDR3 in amino acids: CASSTNSGNTTYF. The CDR3 nucleotides are TGTGCCAGCAGTACAAACTCTGGAAACACCACATATTTT.

This clonotype was observed a few times. The rearrangement joins TRBV29-1 to TRBJ1-1, with 9 bases fitting TRBD1. After removal of 7 bases from V and 4 bases from J, the junction contained 13 bases not matched to a gene. From germline, CDR1 is SQVTM and CDR2 ANQGSEA. The CDR3 is 15 residues long. The CDR3 reads CSARGQGIGSTEAFF. Written as DNA, the CDR3 is TGCAGCGCCCGAGGACAGGGGATCGGGAGCACTGAAGCTTTCTTT.

The V call is TRBV7-2, the J call TRBJ1-3; D call uncertain. Germline CDR1 and CDR2: SGHTA and FQGNSA. The CDR3 consists of 13 residues. V was trimmed by 1 base and J by 9 bases, leaving 10 bases between them. CDR3: CASSLDRQVTIYF. CDR3 nucleotide sequence: TGTGCCAGCAGCTTAGATCGGCAGGTCACCATATATTTT.

The chain recombines TRBV20-1 with TRBJ1-5, with D perhaps matching TRBD1 (5 bases). The germline V and J ends were trimmed by 0 bases and 6 bases, with 15 bases remaining between them. In germline, CDR1 is DFQATT, CDR2 SNEGSKA (reference sequence). CDR3 length: 15 amino acids. CDR3 coding DNA: TGCAGTGCTAGAGACGATGGTGGGGGAATTCAGCCCCAGCATTTT. Its translation: CSARDDGGGIQPQHF.

This clonotype was detected a few times. One end of the junction varies from germline; a read error may be responsible. The chain employs TRBV19 and TRBJ1-2; D is undetermined. The CDR3 length is 12 residues. The germline gives CDR1 LNHDA, CDR2 SQIVND (reference sequence). CDR3 sequence: CATSISVYGYTF. CDR3 nucleotide sequence: TGTGCCACTAGTATATCCGTCTATGGCTACACCTTC.

The chain is built from TRBV7-9 and TRBJ1-4; TRBD1 matches 9 bases. Germline-derived CDR1 and CDR2 are SEHNR and FQNEAQ (reference sequence). The CDR3 runs 15 residues. Unmatched junction bases numbered 6, after V lost 3 bases and J lost 7 bases. DNA of the CDR3: TGTGCCAGCAGCTTCCGGGACAGGGCCACTGAAAAACTGTTTTTT. It translates to CASSFRDRATEKLFF.

To note about this clonotype: Sequence at one end of the junction differs from germline and may be a read error. The CDR3, as DNA: TGTGCCAGCAGTTTATCTGGGGCCAACGTCCTGGCTTTC. The encoded protein is CASSLSGANVLAF. The V call is TRBV27, the J call TRBJ2-6; the D gene is possibly TRBD1 (5 bases). Germline values: CDR1 MNHEY, CDR2 SMNVEV (reference sequence). This CDR3 spans 13 amino acids.

This chain joins TRBV5-1 and TRBJ1-3; tentatively, D is TRBD1 (6 bases). Looked up from germline, CDR1 is SGHRS and CDR2 is YFSETQ. The CDR3 is 15 residues long. Deletions cut 0 bases from V and 2 bases from J, with 9 bases between. The CDR3, as DNA: TGCGCCAGCAGCTTGGAGGGGGACACTGGAAACACCATATATTTT. Its protein product is CASSLEGDTGNTIYF.

V is TRBV7-9 and J is TRBJ1-1; D is possibly TRBD1 (5 bases). This CDR3 has 16 amino acids. Per the germline V gene, CDR1 is SEHNR and CDR2 is FQNEAQ (reference sequence). The V end lost 1 base, the J end lost 4 bases, and 16 bases lay between the germline ends. The CDR3 DNA follows: TGTGCCAGCAGCTTAGAAGGGGCCTGGGGTAGCACTGAAGCTTTCTTT. Encoded protein: CASSLEGAWGSTEAFF.

Only one count was recorded for this clonotype. The chain joins TRBV20-1 to TRBJ2-2; 10 bases are shared with TRBD2. Germline V gives CDR1 DFQATT, CDR2 SNEGSKA (reference sequence). The CDR3 has 16 residues. The V segment lost 3 bases and the J segment 2 bases; nucleotides outside the gene matches: 6. The CDR3 reads CSASSSGRANTGELFF. The CDR3 nucleotides read TGCAGTGCTAGTTCCAGCGGGAGGGCCAACACCGGGGAGCTGTTTTTT.

The J gene is TRBJ1-1, the V gene TRBV5-1, with 12 nucleotides matching TRBD1. From germline, CDR1 is SGHRS and CDR2 YFSETQ. Trimming at V came to 0 bases and at J to 4 bases, leaving 7 bases not matched to a gene. The CDR3 covers 17 residues. DNA for the CDR3: TGCGCCAGCAGCTTGGCCCCGGGACAGGGGGCTGGCACTGAAGCTTTCTTT. As protein: CASSLAPGQGAGTEAFF.

The rearrangement uses TRBV7-9 and TRBJ1-4; tentative D call: TRBD1 (5 bases). The germline CDR1 and CDR2 sequences are SEHNR and FQNEAQ (reference sequence). Trimming took off 1 base at V and 7 bases at J, with 10 bases between the two ends. This CDR3 is 14 amino acids long. The CDR3 loop reads CASSLDGGREKLFF. The DNA of the CDR3 is TGTGCCAGCAGCTTAGACGGGGGTCGTGAAAAACTGTTTTTT.

This clonotype was seen a few times. The chain is built from TRBV24-1 and TRBJ1-4, with a weak D call TRBD1 (5 bases). V lost 3 bases, J lost 6 bases, and 16 bases lay in between. Per germline, CDR1 KGHDR and CDR2 SFDVKD. This CDR3 contains 16 residues. This CDR3 is CATSDPGQGGHEKLFF. Here the CDR3 DNA reads TGTGCCACCAGTGATCCCGGACAAGGAGGTCATGAAAAACTGTTTTTT.

For the CDR3, the DNA is TGTGCCAGCAGTGCTATCAGGGTAACCAATTCACCCCTCCACTTT. Its translation: CASSAIRVTNSPLHF. The V call is TRBV2, the J call TRBJ1-6; maybe TRBD1 (5 bases). The CDR3 spans 15 residues. Germline V lookup: CDR1 SNHLY, CDR2 FYNNEI. The V end was cut by 4 bases, the J end by 7 bases, with 14 bases between.

This clonotype was observed a handful of times. The chain joins TRBV9 to TRBJ2-7; D possibly corresponds to TRBD1 (6 bases). The CDR3 length is 17 residues. V was cut by 0 bases and J by 3 bases, with 19 bases left in between. CDR1 and CDR2 (germline): SGDLS, YYNGEE. Here the CDR3 reads CASSVDLGRGKIYEQYF. The CDR3 DNA reads as TGTGCCAGCAGCGTAGACCTCGGCAGGGGCAAGATCTACGAGCAGTACTTC.

The sample holds many counts of this clonotype. The CDR3 nucleotides read TGCAGCGTTGCTACCGGGACAGAGGATTCACCCCTCCACTTT. Amino acids: CSVATGTEDSPLHF. V and J are TRBV29-1 and TRBJ1-6, with TRBD1 matching over 7 bases. The CDR3 is made up of 14 amino acids. J lost 8 bases, V lost 4 bases, and 8 bases had no gene match. Per germline, CDR1 SQVTM and CDR2 ANQGSEA.